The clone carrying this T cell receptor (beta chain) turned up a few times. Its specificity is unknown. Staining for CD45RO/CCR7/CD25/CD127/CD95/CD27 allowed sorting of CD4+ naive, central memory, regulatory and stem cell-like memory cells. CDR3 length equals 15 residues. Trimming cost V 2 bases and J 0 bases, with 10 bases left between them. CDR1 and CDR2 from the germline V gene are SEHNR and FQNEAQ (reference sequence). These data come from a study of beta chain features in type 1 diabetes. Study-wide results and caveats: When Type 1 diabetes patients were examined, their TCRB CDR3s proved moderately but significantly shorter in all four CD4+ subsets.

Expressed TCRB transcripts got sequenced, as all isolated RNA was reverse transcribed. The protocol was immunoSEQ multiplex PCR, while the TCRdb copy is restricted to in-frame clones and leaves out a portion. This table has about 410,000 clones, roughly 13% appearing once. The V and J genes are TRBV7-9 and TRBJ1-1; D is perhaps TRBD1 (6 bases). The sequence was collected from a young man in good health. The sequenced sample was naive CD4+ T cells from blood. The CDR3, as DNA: TGTGCCAGCAGCTTATGGGGGCGAGTGAACACTGAAGCTTTCTTT. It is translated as CASSLWGRVNTEAFF. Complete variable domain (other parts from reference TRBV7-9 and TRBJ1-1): DTGVSQNPRHKITKRGQNVTFRCDPISEHNRLYWYRQTLGQGPEFLTYFQNEAQLEKSRLLSDRFSAERPKGSFSTLEIQRTEQGDSAMYLCASSLWGRVNTEAFFGQGTRLTVV.